This is a list of T cell receptor beta chains from one sample in a study of blood T cell repertoires in COVID-19. Data came from immunoSEQ multiplex PCR; TCRdb stores just in-frame clones and leaves some out. The table has roughly 91,000 clones, approximately 80% seen once. The sample was peripheral blood. These TCRs come from a man in his 70s with acute or convalescent COVID-19. CDR3s include the opening cysteine and the closing phenylalanine or tryptophan. Fields, in order: J gene, V gene, clone size, D gene, CDR3 DNA, CDR3 protein. The D gene is left open where the match is weak. The size field is filled for only some rows; it gives once, few, many or a size class.

j_call: TRBJ1-1; v_call: TRBV5-4; clone_size: .; d_call: TRBD1; cdr3_nt: TGTGCCAGCAGCTCCGTACAGGGGGCAGGAAGGAACACTGAAGCTTTCTTT; cdr3_aa: CASSSVQGAGRNTEAFF
j_call: TRBJ2-1; v_call: TRBV7-9; clone_size: .; d_call: .; cdr3_nt: TGTGCCAGCAGCTTAGCTCTAGATGCCAATGAGCAGTTCTTC; cdr3_aa: CASSLALDANEQFF
j_call: TRBJ1-1; v_call: TRBV12-3/TRBV12-4; clone_size: .; d_call: .; cdr3_nt: TGTGCCAGCAGTTTAAGGGAGGTCACTGAAGCTTTCTTT; cdr3_aa: CASSLREVTEAFF
j_call: TRBJ2-6; v_call: TRBV5-6; clone_size: few; d_call: .; cdr3_nt: TGTGCCAGCAGCTTCGGGATCTCTGGGGCCAACGTCCTGACTTTC; cdr3_aa: CASSFGISGANVLTF
j_call: TRBJ1-2; v_call: TRBV6-4; clone_size: .; d_call: TRBD1; cdr3_nt: TGTGCCAGCAGTGACTCGTTCGGACAGGGAGAGTATGGCTACACCTTC; cdr3_aa: CASSDSFGQGEYGYTF
j_call: TRBJ2-7; v_call: TRBV5-1; clone_size: .; d_call: TRBD2; cdr3_nt: TGCGCCAGCAGCTTGTCGGGAGGGATCTCCTACGAGCAGTACTTC; cdr3_aa: CASSLSGGISYEQYF
j_call: TRBJ1-2; v_call: TRBV9; clone_size: .; d_call: .; cdr3_nt: TGTGCCAGCAGCCCCCGGGTCGGCGGCTACACCTTC; cdr3_aa: CASSPRVGGYTF
j_call: TRBJ2-2; v_call: TRBV5-1; clone_size: .; d_call: .; cdr3_nt: TGCGCCAGCAGCTTGGGCAGCACCGGGGAGCTGTTTTTT; cdr3_aa: CASSLGSTGELFF
j_call: TRBJ1-1; v_call: TRBV27; clone_size: .; d_call: .; cdr3_nt: TGTGCCAGCAGTACCACGACAGCGCCGACTGAAGCTTTCTTT; cdr3_aa: CASSTTTAPTEAFF
j_call: TRBJ2-1; v_call: TRBV5-5; clone_size: .; d_call: .; cdr3_nt: TGTGCCAGCAGCACTACCCGGGTCGCATACTACAATGAGCAGTTCTTC; cdr3_aa: CASSTTRVAYYNEQFF
j_call: TRBJ2-2; v_call: TRBV3-1/TRBV3-2; clone_size: .; d_call: .; cdr3_nt: TGTGCCAGCAGCCAAGATCGAGCGACCGGGGAGCTGTTTTTT; cdr3_aa: CASSQDRATGELFF
j_call: TRBJ1-6; v_call: TRBV28; clone_size: .; d_call: .; cdr3_nt: TGTGCCAGCAGTTTAGGTTTGGGGGGGGGCTATAATTCACCCCTCCACTTT; cdr3_aa: CASSLGLGGGYNSPLHF
j_call: TRBJ1-6; v_call: TRBV27; clone_size: once; d_call: TRBD1; cdr3_nt: TGTGCCAGCAGTCCTGAAGGGACAGACTATAATTCACCCCTCCACTTT; cdr3_aa: CASSPEGTDYNSPLHF
j_call: TRBJ1-5; v_call: TRBV19; clone_size: few; d_call: .; cdr3_nt: TGTGCCAGTTCTCACAGGAATCAGCCCCAGCATTTT; cdr3_aa: CASSHRNQPQHF
j_call: TRBJ2-1; v_call: TRBV19; clone_size: .; d_call: .; cdr3_nt: TGTGCCAGTAGTATTGCCGGGTCAATAAGCTCCTACAATGAGCAGTTCTTC; cdr3_aa: CASSIAGSISSYNEQFF
j_call: TRBJ1-2; v_call: TRBV10-2; clone_size: .; d_call: TRBD1; cdr3_nt: TGCGCCAGCAGTGAGTGGACAGGGGGTAACTATGGCTACACCTTC; cdr3_aa: CASSEWTGGNYGYTF
j_call: TRBJ1-1; v_call: TRBV6-5; clone_size: .; d_call: .; cdr3_nt: TGTGCCAGCAGTTCCCCAACAGCTGGGAGGAACACTGAAGCTTTCTTT; cdr3_aa: CASSSPTAGRNTEAFF
j_call: TRBJ2-4; v_call: TRBV2; clone_size: .; d_call: TRBD1; cdr3_nt: TGTGCCAGCAGCTCGACAGGGGCCACGAGTGGCAAAAACATTCAGTACTTC; cdr3_aa: CASSSTGATSGKNIQYF
j_call: TRBJ2-1; v_call: TRBV24-1; clone_size: once; d_call: .; cdr3_nt: TGTGCCACCAGTGATCGGTTCGAGAACTCCTACAATGAGCAGTTCTTC; cdr3_aa: CATSDRFENSYNEQFF
j_call: TRBJ1-1; v_call: TRBV2; clone_size: .; d_call: TRBD1; cdr3_nt: TGTGCCAGCAAAGGGACAGGGGGTACTGAAGCTTTCTTT; cdr3_aa: CASKGTGGTEAFF
j_call: TRBJ1-1; v_call: TRBV29-1; clone_size: .; d_call: TRBD1; cdr3_nt: TGCAGCGGGATGAGAGGGACAGCGAACACTGAAGCTTTCTTT; cdr3_aa: CSGMRGTANTEAFF
j_call: TRBJ2-2; v_call: TRBV2; clone_size: .; d_call: .; cdr3_nt: TGTGCCACAGGGGGGCGGACCGGGGAGCTGTTTTTT; cdr3_aa: CATGGRTGELFF
j_call: TRBJ2-7; v_call: TRBV29-1; clone_size: .; d_call: TRBD1; cdr3_nt: TGCAGCGCTGGACAGGGTTCTTACGAGCAGTACTTC; cdr3_aa: CSAGQGSYEQYF
j_call: TRBJ2-5; v_call: TRBV5-6; clone_size: .; d_call: TRBD2; cdr3_nt: TGTGCCAGCAGCCCGCCGGGGGGTTACCAAGAGACCCAGTACTTC; cdr3_aa: CASSPPGGYQETQYF
j_call: TRBJ2-1; v_call: TRBV6-1; clone_size: .; d_call: .; cdr3_nt: TGTGCCAGCAGTGGGAATCGGACTGCTAGCTCCTACAATGAGCAGTTCTTC; cdr3_aa: CASSGNRTASSYNEQFF
j_call: TRBJ1-1; v_call: TRBV9; clone_size: .; d_call: .; cdr3_nt: TGTGCCAGCAGCGTAGAATGGACACTCAACACTGAAGCTTTCTTT; cdr3_aa: CASSVEWTLNTEAFF
j_call: TRBJ1-2; v_call: TRBV27; clone_size: .; d_call: TRBD1; cdr3_nt: TGTGCCAGCAGTTTACAGGGGGCGCAGAATGGCTACACCTTC; cdr3_aa: CASSLQGAQNGYTF
j_call: TRBJ1-2; v_call: TRBV7-2; clone_size: .; d_call: .; cdr3_nt: TGTGCCAGCAGCTTAAGGGAGGACTATGGCTACACCTTC; cdr3_aa: CASSLREDYGYTF
j_call: TRBJ1-2; v_call: TRBV12-3/TRBV12-4; clone_size: .; d_call: .; cdr3_nt: TGTGCCAGCAGCAGGGGTAACTATGGCTACACCTTC; cdr3_aa: CASSRGNYGYTF
j_call: TRBJ2-1; v_call: TRBV10-3; clone_size: .; d_call: .; cdr3_nt: TGTGCCATCAGTGAACACGGGAATGAGCAGTTCTTC; cdr3_aa: CAISEHGNEQFF
j_call: TRBJ2-2; v_call: TRBV7-9; clone_size: .; d_call: TRBD1; cdr3_nt: TGTGCCAGCAGCTCATTCCGGGACAGGGTAAAAAACACCGGGGAGCTGTTTTTT; cdr3_aa: CASSSFRDRVKNTGELFF
j_call: TRBJ2-4; v_call: TRBV25-1; clone_size: .; d_call: .; cdr3_nt: TGTGCCAGCAAGGGAACTACCTGGAGGGAAAACATTCAGTACTTC; cdr3_aa: CASKGTTWRENIQYF
j_call: TRBJ1-1; v_call: TRBV5-1; clone_size: .; d_call: .; cdr3_nt: TGCGCCAGCAGCTCGGAGCGGGGCTTGAACACTGAAGCTTTCTTT; cdr3_aa: CASSSERGLNTEAFF
j_call: TRBJ1-5; v_call: TRBV2; clone_size: .; d_call: TRBD1; cdr3_nt: TGTGCCAGCAGGCAAACAGGGGGCGATCAGCCCCAGCATTTT; cdr3_aa: CASRQTGGDQPQHF
j_call: TRBJ1-2; v_call: TRBV7-2; clone_size: .; d_call: TRBD1; cdr3_nt: TGTGCCAGCAGCTTATCGGGACAGTTCTTAGGCTATGGCTACACCTTC; cdr3_aa: CASSLSGQFLGYGYTF
j_call: TRBJ1-2; v_call: TRBV6-5; clone_size: .; d_call: TRBD1; cdr3_nt: TGTGCCGCCAGCGTCGAGGGACAGGGTAACTATGGCTACACCTTC; cdr3_aa: CAASVEGQGNYGYTF
j_call: TRBJ2-1; v_call: TRBV28; clone_size: few; d_call: TRBD2; cdr3_nt: TGTGCCAGCAGTGAGCGGGAGCGGAATGAGCAGTTCTTC; cdr3_aa: CASSERERNEQFF
j_call: TRBJ2-3; v_call: TRBV24-1; clone_size: .; d_call: .; cdr3_nt: TGTGCCACCAGTGGTCCGTCTACAGATACGCAGTATTTT; cdr3_aa: CATSGPSTDTQYF
j_call: TRBJ1-2; v_call: TRBV28; clone_size: .; d_call: TRBD1; cdr3_nt: TGTGCCAGCATGACAGGGGCATTGAGTAATGGCTACACCTTC; cdr3_aa: CASMTGALSNGYTF
j_call: TRBJ2-3; v_call: TRBV7-2; clone_size: once; d_call: TRBD2; cdr3_nt: TGTGCCAGCAGCTTGAGCGGGGGGTTGAATACGCAGTATTTT; cdr3_aa: CASSLSGGLNTQYF
j_call: TRBJ1-1; v_call: TRBV29-1; clone_size: .; d_call: TRBD1; cdr3_nt: TGCAGCGTTGAAGAGCCAGGGGGCCGATCGGGAAACACTGAAGCTTTCTTT; cdr3_aa: CSVEEPGGRSGNTEAFF
j_call: TRBJ2-3; v_call: TRBV11-2; clone_size: few; d_call: TRBD1; cdr3_nt: TGTGCCAGCAGCAGTAGACAGGGGGGCAGCACAGATACGCAGTATTTT; cdr3_aa: CASSSRQGGSTDTQYF
j_call: TRBJ1-6; v_call: TRBV5-6; clone_size: .; d_call: TRBD1; cdr3_nt: TGTGCCAGCAGCCTCGGGACAGGAAAACCAGCCTCACCCCTCCACTTT; cdr3_aa: CASSLGTGKPASPLHF
j_call: TRBJ1-2; v_call: TRBV19; clone_size: .; d_call: .; cdr3_nt: TGTGCCAGTAGTATAAGGGGCGGCGGCTACACCTTC; cdr3_aa: CASSIRGGGYTF
j_call: TRBJ1-1; v_call: TRBV13; clone_size: .; d_call: .; cdr3_nt: TGTGCCAGCAGCTTGTTCGGGTCAAGAGGGATGAACACTGAAGCTTTCTTT; cdr3_aa: CASSLFGSRGMNTEAFF
j_call: TRBJ1-1; v_call: TRBV5-1; clone_size: .; d_call: .; cdr3_nt: TGCGCCAGCAGCTTACACAGGAAAGACACTGAAGCTTTCTTT; cdr3_aa: CASSLHRKDTEAFF
j_call: TRBJ1-1; v_call: TRBV28; clone_size: few; d_call: .; cdr3_nt: TGTGCCAGCAGTCCCCCCCAGCGGGAAGCTTTCTTT; cdr3_aa: CASSPPQREAFF
j_call: TRBJ1-1; v_call: TRBV6-5; clone_size: .; d_call: .; cdr3_nt: TGTGCCAGCAGTTACACGCAGGGTTCGGGCACTGAAGCTTTCTTT; cdr3_aa: CASSYTQGSGTEAFF
j_call: TRBJ1-1; v_call: TRBV28; clone_size: .; d_call: TRBD1; cdr3_nt: TGTGCCAGCAGATGGGGCGACAGGGCCGACACTGAAGCTTTCTTT; cdr3_aa: CASRWGDRADTEAFF
j_call: TRBJ1-4; v_call: TRBV3-1/TRBV3-2; clone_size: .; d_call: .; cdr3_nt: TGTGCCAGCAGCCAGAGGGCATCAAATGAAAAACTGTTTTTT; cdr3_aa: CASSQRASNEKLFF